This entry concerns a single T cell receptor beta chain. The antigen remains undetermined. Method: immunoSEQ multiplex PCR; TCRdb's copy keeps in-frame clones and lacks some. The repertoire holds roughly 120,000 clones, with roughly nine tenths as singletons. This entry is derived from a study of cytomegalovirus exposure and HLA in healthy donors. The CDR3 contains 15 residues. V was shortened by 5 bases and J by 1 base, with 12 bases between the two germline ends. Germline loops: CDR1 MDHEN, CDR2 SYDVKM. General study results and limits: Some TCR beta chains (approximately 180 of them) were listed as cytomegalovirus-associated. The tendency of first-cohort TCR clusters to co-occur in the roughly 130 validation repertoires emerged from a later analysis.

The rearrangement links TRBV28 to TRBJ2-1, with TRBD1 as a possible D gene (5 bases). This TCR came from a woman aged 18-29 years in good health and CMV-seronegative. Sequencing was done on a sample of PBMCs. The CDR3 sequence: CASSGRVGSYNEQFF. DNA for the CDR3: TGTGCCAGCAGTGGCAGGGTCGGGTCCTACAATGAGCAGTTCTTC. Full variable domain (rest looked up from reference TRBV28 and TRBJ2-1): DVKVTQSSRYLVKRTGEKVFLECVQDMDHENMFWYRQDPGLGLRLIYFSYDVKMKEKGDIPEGYSVSREKKERFSLILESASTNQTSMYLCASSGRVGSYNEQFFGPGTRLTVL.